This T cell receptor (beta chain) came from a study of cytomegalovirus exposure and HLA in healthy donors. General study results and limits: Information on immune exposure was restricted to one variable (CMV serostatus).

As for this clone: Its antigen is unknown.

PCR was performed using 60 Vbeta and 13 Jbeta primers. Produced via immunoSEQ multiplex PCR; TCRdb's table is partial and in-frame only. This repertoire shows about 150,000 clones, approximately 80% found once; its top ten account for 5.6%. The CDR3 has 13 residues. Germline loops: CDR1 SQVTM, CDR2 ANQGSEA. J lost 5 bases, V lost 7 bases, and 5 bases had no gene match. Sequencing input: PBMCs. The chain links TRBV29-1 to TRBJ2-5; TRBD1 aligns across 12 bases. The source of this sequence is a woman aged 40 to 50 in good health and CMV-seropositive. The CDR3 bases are TGCAGCGCAGGGACAGGGGGCTTTGAGACCCAGTACTTC. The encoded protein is CSAGTGGFETQYF.